The clone carrying this T cell receptor (beta chain) occurred a few times. This CDR3 region has 13 residues. V lost 4 bases, J lost 7 bases, and 6 bases stayed unmatched. Germline CDR1 and CDR2: LGHDT and YNNKEL (reference sequence). Unique molecular identifiers tagged the TCRbeta library. TCRdb reprocessed the PCR reads with MiXCR, giving one entry per CDR3 protein. The sample has approximately 350,000 distinct CDR3 sequences; approximately 10% are singletons. This record comes from a study of T-cell reconstitution after alpha-beta-depleted transplantation in children. The clonotype comes from a human donor who donated a stem cell graft to a child with acute lymphoblastic leukemia. The J gene is TRBJ1-2, the V gene TRBV3-1; 7 nucleotides line up with TRBD1. The sample here was PBMCs from the stem cell graft donor, taken from the stem cell graft. The CDR3 protein is CASSPQGRGGYTF. In DNA, the CDR3 is TGTGCCAGCAGCCCACAGGGGAGAGGTGGCTACACCTTC.